The clone carrying this T cell receptor beta chain came up once. Its antigen is not identified. The data derive from a study of cytomegalovirus exposure and HLA in healthy donors. Across the whole study: HLA-typed donors were the source of about 81 million unique TCRs held in an early data release. Overall study results and limits: Confirmation in vitro established that three CMV-associated chains were specific for CMV antigens. Serostatus for CMV was the only available immune exposure information.

The germline gives CDR1 SNHLY, CDR2 FYNNEI. V was trimmed by 7 bases and J by 8 bases, leaving 11 bases between them. This CDR3 has 12 amino acids. The study ran its PCR with 60 Vbeta and 13 Jbeta primers. Sequencing was performed with immunoSEQ multiplex PCR; in TCRdb, only in-frame clones are kept and a portion is missing. The sample carries hundreds of thousands of clones, 78% recorded once. J is TRBJ2-2 and V is TRBV2; D might be TRBD2 (5 bases). The clonotype was recovered from a male donor in good health and CMV-seronegative. The specimen sequenced was PBMCs. The CDR3 DNA sequence: TGTGCCAGCACCCGGGGTTCGGGGGAGCTGTTTTTT. Its protein is CASTRGSGELFF. Combining the CDR3 with reference TRBV2 and TRBJ2-2 gives the whole variable domain EPEVTQTPSHQVTQMGQEVILRCVPISNHLYFYWYRQILGQKVEFLVSFYNNEISEKSEIFDDQFSVERPDGSNFTLKIRSTKLEDSAMYFCASTRGSGELFFGEGSRLTVL.